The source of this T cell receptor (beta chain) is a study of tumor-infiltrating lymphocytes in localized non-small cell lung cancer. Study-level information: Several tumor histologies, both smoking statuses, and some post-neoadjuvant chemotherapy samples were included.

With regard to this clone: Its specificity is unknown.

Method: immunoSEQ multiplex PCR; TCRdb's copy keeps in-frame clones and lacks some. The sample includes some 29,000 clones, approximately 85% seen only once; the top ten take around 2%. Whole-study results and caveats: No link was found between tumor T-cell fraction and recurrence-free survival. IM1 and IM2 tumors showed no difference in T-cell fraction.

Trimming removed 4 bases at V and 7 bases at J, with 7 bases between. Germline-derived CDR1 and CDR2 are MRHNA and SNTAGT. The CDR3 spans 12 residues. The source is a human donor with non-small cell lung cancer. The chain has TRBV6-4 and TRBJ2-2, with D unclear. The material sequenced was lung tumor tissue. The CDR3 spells CASSGPGGELFF. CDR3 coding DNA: TGTGCCAGCAGTGGACCCGGCGGGGAGCTGTTTTTT.